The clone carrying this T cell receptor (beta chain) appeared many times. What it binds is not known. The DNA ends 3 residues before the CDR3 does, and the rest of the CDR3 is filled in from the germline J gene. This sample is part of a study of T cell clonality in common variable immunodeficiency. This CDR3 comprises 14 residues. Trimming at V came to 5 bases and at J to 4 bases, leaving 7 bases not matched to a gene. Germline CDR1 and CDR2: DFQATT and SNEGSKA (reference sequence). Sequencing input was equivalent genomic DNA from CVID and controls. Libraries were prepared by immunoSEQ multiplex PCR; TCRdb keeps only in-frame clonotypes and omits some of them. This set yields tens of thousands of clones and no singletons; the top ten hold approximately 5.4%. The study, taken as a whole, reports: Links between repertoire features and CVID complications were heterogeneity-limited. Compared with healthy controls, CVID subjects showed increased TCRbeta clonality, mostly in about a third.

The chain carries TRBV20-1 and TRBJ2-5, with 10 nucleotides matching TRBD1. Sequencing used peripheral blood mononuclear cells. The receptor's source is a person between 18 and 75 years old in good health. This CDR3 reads CSAGDRGLVETQYF. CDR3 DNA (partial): TGCAGTGCTGGGGACAGGGGTTTGGTAGAGACC.